The clone carrying this TCR beta chain occurred once. Its matching antigen is unknown. The germline V gene encodes CDR1 MGHRA and CDR2 YSYEKL. The CDR3 loop spans 15 amino acids. Between the trimmed V and J ends, which lost 2 bases and 4 bases, there was a span of 15 bases. Barcoded TCR alpha and TCR beta cDNA libraries with UMIs came from 5'RACE using constant-segment primers. TCRdb used MiXCR to reprocess the 5' RACE reads, holding one entry per CDR3 protein. The top ten clones hold about 13% of a sample with a few hundred thousand distinct CDR3 sequences, 25% to 30% of them seen once. This entry is derived from a study of T-cell memory formation after mild COVID-19. Study conclusions and caveats: Chiefly within CM and EM were the contracting CD4+ clones; CD8+ ones were within EMRA. Pre-infection memory harbored some responding clones, suggesting cross-reactive memory joined.

Input material: PBMCs or a T cell subset sorted from them (not recorded which). This TCR derives from an adult woman who had mild COVID-19 (a few samples of this study predate the infection). Cell type and time point are not known. The chain uses TRBV4-1 and TRBJ2-7, with D possibly called TRBD1 or TRBD2 (5 bases each). Here the CDR3 reads CASSQLPGRIYEQYF. CDR3 DNA: TGCGCCAGCAGCCAACTCCCGGGACGCATTTACGAGCAGTACTTC.